This T cell receptor beta chain appears in the sequencing data of a study of T-cell reconstitution after alpha-beta-depleted transplantation in children. Study conclusions and caveats: A year post-transplant, T-cell counts and diversity derived mostly from newly produced T cells. Approximately two months post-transplant, alpha-beta T cells reportedly originated from several hundred expanded graft clones.

The V gene lost 0 bases and the J gene lost 0 bases, with 9 bases spanning the gap. CDR3 length: 16 residues. Germline V lookup: CDR1 MDHEN, CDR2 SYDVKM. This clonotype has only a few counts. What it binds is unknown. During its preparation, the TCRbeta library received unique molecular identifiers. MiXCR, run by TCRdb on the PCR reads, gives a single entry per CDR3 protein. This table holds about 98,000 distinct CDR3 sequences, 7.5% to 9.5% found once. This material consisted of PBMCs, taken before TCRalphabeta/CD19-depleted stem cell transplant. The sequence was collected from a boy younger than 10 with acute lymphoblastic leukemia, due to receive a stem cell transplant. The chain employs TRBV28 and TRBJ1-5; D unresolved. The CDR3 nucleotides are TGTGCCAGCAGTTTATGGGTGGCCTATAGCAATCAGCCCCAGCATTTT. This codes for CASSLWVAYSNQPQHF.